This section outlines one T cell receptor (beta chain) sequence together with its context. There are 13 residues in the CDR3. With 8 bases clipped from V and 6 bases from J, the junction kept 11 bases outside the gene matches. Germline CDR1 reads SQVTM; CDR2 reads ANQGSEA. The method was immunoSEQ multiplex PCR; TCRdb's version includes in-frame clones alone and lacks a portion of them. Of about 310,000 clones in the sample, 70% to 90% were seen once. This entry comes from a study of blood T cell repertoires in COVID-19. Study-wide context: COVID-19 samples collected from the United States, Italy and Spain covered acute and convalescent phases.

The sequenced material came from PBMCs or T cells enriched from blood (not recorded which). The source of this sequence is a young man who had recovered from COVID-19. The rearrangement links TRBV29-1 to TRBJ1-1, with 8 bases matching TRBD1. CDR3 DNA sequence: TGCAGCCTCCGGACAGGGAATGGGGCTGAAGCTTTCTTT. This encodes CSLRTGNGAEAFF.